This T cell receptor (beta chain) was found in a study of cytomegalovirus exposure and HLA in healthy donors. Study-wide results and limits: The TCR clusters that emerged in the first cohort tended, a later analysis found, to co-occur in the approximately 130 validation repertoires.

Only in-frame clones appear in the TCRdb table, and some are missing; sequencing was by immunoSEQ multiplex PCR. In the table there are about 170,000 clones, just under 90% of which are singletons. CDR3 length equals 14 residues. CDR1 SEHNR and CDR2 FQNEAQ come from the germline V gene (reference sequence). Trimming removed 5 bases from V and 7 bases from J; junction bases left unmatched: 9. A word on this clone: What it binds is unknown.

The chain has TRBV7-9 and TRBJ2-7, with 9 bases fitting TRBD2. The sample consisted of PBMCs. This TCR was sampled from a woman in her thirties in good health and CMV-seronegative. CDR3 in amino acids: CASSGAGGHFEQYF. In DNA form, the CDR3 reads TGTGCCAGCAGCGGGGCGGGGGGGCACTTTGAGCAGTACTTC.